The 11 T cell receptor beta chains below were found in one sample sequenced in a study of control samples from healthy donors and cancer patients. Measured with immunoSEQ multiplex PCR; TCRdb has only the in-frame clones, and not every one. Here the sample spans 65,000 to 100,000 clones, more than 70% being singletons. Source material: blood. The origin of the receptors is a man over 45 in good health.

The chain combines TRBV29-1 with TRBJ2-7; TRBD2 is a possible D gene (5 bases). Germline lookup yields CDR1 SQVTM and CDR2 ANQGSEA. The CDR3 covers 12 residues. Trimming left V 5 bases short and J 4 bases short, with 12 bases between. DNA for the CDR3: TGCAGCGTTTACCGGGGATCGTACGAGCAGTACTTC. Its protein is CSVYRGSYEQYF.

V gene TRBV25-1 combines with J gene TRBJ2-2; D possibly corresponds to TRBD2 (7 bases). The CDR3 covers 16 residues. The germline V gene has CDR1 MGHDK and CDR2 SYGVNS. The germline V and J ends were trimmed by 6 bases and 4 bases, with 18 bases remaining between them. The CDR3 DNA is TGTGCCAGCAGCCCGTGGGGGGGCGCGGGCACCGGGGAGCTGTTTTTT. Its translation is CASSPWGGAGTGELFF.

The rearrangement links TRBV4-3 to TRBJ1-4; TRBD1 matches 7 bases. Germline assignment: CDR1 LGHNA and CDR2 YSLEER. The CDR3 length is 19 residues. Trimming removed 0 bases from V and 6 bases from J; junction bases left unmatched: 16. CDR3 sequence reads: CASSQDRRVLGGADEKLFF. The CDR3 DNA reads TGCGCCAGCAGCCAAGATCGTCGCGTCCTAGGGGGCGCTGATGAAAAACTGTTTTTT.

V is TRBV10-3 and J is TRBJ1-5, with D possibly matching TRBD1 (6 bases). The CDR3 length is 15 residues. From germline, CDR1 is ENHRY and CDR2 SYGVKD. V was trimmed by 10 bases and J by 2 bases, leaving 18 bases between them. CDR3 sequence: CATRGLEGGNQPQHF. For the CDR3, the DNA is TGTGCCACTCGCGGTTTGGAGGGGGGCAATCAGCCCCAGCATTTT.

This chain links TRBV28 with TRBJ1-2; D possibly corresponds to TRBD1 (5 bases). The CDR3 runs 14 residues. V gave up 8 bases and J gave up 4 bases, with 17 bases separating them. The V gene's germline CDR1 is MDHEN and CDR2 SYDVKM. The CDR3: CASGSGPWGYGYTF. The CDR3 region has the DNA TGTGCCAGCGGATCGGGACCTTGGGGCTATGGCTACACCTTC.

The chain uses TRBV29-1 and TRBJ1-1; D not resolved. V was clipped by 6 bases and J by 0 bases, with 17 bases between them. The CDR3 has 15 residues. Germline V gene lookup returns CDR1 SQVTM and CDR2 ANQGSEA. The CDR3 nucleotides read TGCAGCGTAAGGCATCCAGTTTGGATGAACACTGAAGCTTTCTTT. Translated: CSVRHPVWMNTEAFF.

This rearrangement joins TRBV3-1 (or the pseudogene TRBV3-2) to TRBJ1-3; D remains ambiguous. Trimming removed 4 bases at V and 2 bases at J, with 12 bases between. This CDR3 contains 15 residues. The germline gives CDR1 LGHDT, CDR2 YNNKEL (reference sequence). The DNA of the CDR3 is TGTGCCAGCAGCCGTCGGGGTGACACTGGAAACACCATATATTTT. Translation: CASSRRGDTGNTIYF.

A note on this clone: Other DNA sequences in this sample translate to the same CDR3. V usage is TRBV10-1 and J usage is TRBJ1-2; D unresolved. The V and J ends lost 0 bases and 6 bases respectively, with 8 bases between them. The germline gives CDR1 WNHNN, CDR2 SYGVQD (reference sequence). The CDR3 is 13 amino acids. The CDR3: CASSESREDGYTF. In DNA, the CDR3 is TGCGCCAGCAGTGAGTCGAGAGAAGATGGCTACACCTTC.

The V and J genes are TRBV3-1 (or the pseudogene TRBV3-2) and TRBJ1-6, with a weak D call TRBD1 (5 bases). Trimming removed 8 bases at V and 9 bases at J, with 11 bases between. The CDR3 spans 12 residues. Germline V gene sequence: CDR1 LGHDT, CDR2 YNNKEL (reference sequence). CDR3 DNA: TGTGCCAGCTTGGGGGTGGGTTCACCCCTCCACTTT. As protein: CASLGVGSPLHF.

The chain combines TRBV9 with TRBJ1-1; tentatively, D is TRBD1 (5 bases). V lost 5 bases, J lost 0 bases, and 11 bases lay in between. This CDR3 region has 14 residues. From germline, CDR1 is SGDLS and CDR2 YYNGEE. CDR3 DNA: TGTGCCAGCAGAGCAGGGCATCTGAACACTGAAGCTTTCTTT. Translating it yields CASRAGHLNTEAFF.

The V call is TRBV4-1, the J call TRBJ1-2; possible D gene TRBD1, 5 bases. The CDR3 spans 17 residues. Germline values: CDR1 MGHRA, CDR2 YSYEKL. The V end lost 4 bases, the J end lost 7 bases, and 25 bases lay between the germline ends. CDR3 coding DNA: TGCGCCAGCAGCCCCGCGGCGGGACCCTCCCGGGTGAGTGGCTACACCTTC. Protein sequence: CASSPAAGPSRVSGYTF.